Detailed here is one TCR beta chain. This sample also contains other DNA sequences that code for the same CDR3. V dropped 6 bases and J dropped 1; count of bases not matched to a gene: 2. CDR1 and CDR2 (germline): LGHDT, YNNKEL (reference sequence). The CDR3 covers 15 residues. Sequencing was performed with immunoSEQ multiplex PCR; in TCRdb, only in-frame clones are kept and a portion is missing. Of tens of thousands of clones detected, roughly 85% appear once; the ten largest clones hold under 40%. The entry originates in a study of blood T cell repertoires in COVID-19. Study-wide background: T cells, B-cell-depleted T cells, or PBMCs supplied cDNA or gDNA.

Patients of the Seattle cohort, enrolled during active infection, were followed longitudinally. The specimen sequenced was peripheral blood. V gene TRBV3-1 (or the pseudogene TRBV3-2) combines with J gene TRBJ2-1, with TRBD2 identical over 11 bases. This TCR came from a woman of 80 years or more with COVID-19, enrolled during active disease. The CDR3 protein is CASSRTSGSYNEQFF. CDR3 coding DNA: TGTGCCAGCAGTCGGACTAGCGGGTCCTACAATGAGCAGTTCTTC.